Sequencing of this T cell receptor beta chain was carried out in a study of beta chain features in type 1 diabetes. A few counts support this clone. The antigen is not known. Investigators reverse transcribed all isolated RNA, so they sequenced expressed TCRB transcripts. Produced via immunoSEQ multiplex PCR; TCRdb's table is partial and in-frame only. The sample records 600,000 to 700,000 clones, around an eighth being singletons. V lost 8 bases, J lost 11 bases, and 15 bases lay in between. The germline V gene encodes CDR1 MNHEY and CDR2 SVGAGI. This CDR3 is 11 amino acids long. General study results and limits: TCRB CDR3s were moderately but significantly shorter in Type 1 diabetes patients in all four CD4+ subsets.

The TCR was taken from a young man with type 1 diabetes. The chain joins TRBV6-5 to TRBJ1-1; no clear D gene. The specimen sequenced was naive CD4+ T cells from blood. CDR3 residues: CASSPSRVAFF. In DNA form, the CDR3 reads TGTGCCAGCTCCCCCTCGAGGGTGGCTTTCTTT.